This TCR beta chain was recorded in a study of memory CD4+ T cells and cytomegalovirus serostatus. Single viable CD3+CD4+CD8-CD45RO+ cells were sorted as the memory CD4+ T cells. Sequencing was performed with immunoSEQ multiplex PCR; in TCRdb, only in-frame clones are kept and a portion is missing. This repertoire shows tens of thousands of clones, around 78% found once; its top ten account for less than 1%. This CDR3 has 19 amino acids. Trimming cost V 4 bases and J 3 bases; bases outside gene matches: 17. Germline-derived CDR1 and CDR2 are LNHNV and YYDKDF (reference sequence). The chain combines TRBV15 with TRBJ2-4; 8 nucleotides match TRBD2. This TCR was recovered from an adult in good health and CMV-seronegative. What was sequenced was memory CD4+ T cells from blood. CDR3 nucleotides: TGTGCCACCAGCAATGATAGTCTTTTCGGGGGGGCTATCAAAAACATTCAGTACTTC. Amino acid sequence: CATSNDSLFGGAIKNIQYF. Supplemented by reference TRBV15 and TRBJ2-4, the full variable domain reads DAMVIQNPRYQVTQFGKPVTLSCSQTLNHNVMYWYQQKSSQAPKLLFHYYDKDFNNEADTPDNFQSRRPNTSFCFLDIRSPGLGDTAMYLCATSNDSLFGGAIKNIQYFGAGTRLSVL.